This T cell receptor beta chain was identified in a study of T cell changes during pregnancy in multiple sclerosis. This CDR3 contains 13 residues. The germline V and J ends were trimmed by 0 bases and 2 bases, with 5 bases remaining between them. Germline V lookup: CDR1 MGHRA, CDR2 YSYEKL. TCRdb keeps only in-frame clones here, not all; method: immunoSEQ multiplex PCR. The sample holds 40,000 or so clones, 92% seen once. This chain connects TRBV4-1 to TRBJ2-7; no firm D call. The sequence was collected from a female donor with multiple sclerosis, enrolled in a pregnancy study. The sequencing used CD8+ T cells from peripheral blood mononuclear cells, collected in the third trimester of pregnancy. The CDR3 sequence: CASSQDRAYEQYF. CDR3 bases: TGCGCCAGCAGCCAAGATCGTGCCTACGAGCAGTACTTC.